The next 2 T cell receptor beta chains were all read from a single sample in a study of blood T cells in healthy people across ages (dated by TCRdb to about 2015). The library was obtained by 5' RACE. TCRdb names Illumina HiSeq 2500 as the instrument used. A second PCR of about 6 to 12 cycles was run with a J-beta primer mix and a sample-barcoded 5' primer. The public reads were reprocessed in TCRdb via fastp at Q25 and MiXCR, keeping in-frame beta chains. CDR3 protein sequences are deduplicated, and each keeps its most common genes and DNA. Counted in this sample were around 990,000 distinct CDR3 sequences; under 30% of them appeared once. The ten largest account for around 0.75% of the sample. These data also featured in a second study, about T cells of mothers and their children.

The sequenced sample consisted of blood. The receptors come from a girl aged 2-10 years in good health.

This clonotype was recorded a few times. The rearrangement joins TRBV2 to TRBJ2-2; TRBD1 might be the D (6 bases). The CDR3 has 14 residues. Germline V gives CDR1 SNHLY, CDR2 FYNNEI. V lost 6 bases, J lost 6 bases, and 14 bases lay in between. The DNA for the CDR3 is TGTGCCAGCAGATTGGACAGCAGCCCCGGGGAGCTGTTTTTT. Translated, it gives CASRLDSSPGELFF.

The rearrangement links TRBV12-3 or TRBV12-4 to TRBJ2-5, with 7 bases fitting TRBD2. The assigned J gene may be wrong: the sequence end matches TRBJ2-7 better. This CDR3 has 15 residues. The chain's CDR3 is CASNSKGGPTGEQYF. The CDR3, as DNA: TGTGCCAGCAACTCGAAGGGAGGGCCCACCGGCGAGCAGTACTTC.